What follows is one T cell receptor beta chain and its context. Its antigen is currently not known. Base qualities are not provided; no much larger clone lies one nucleotide away. For the CD8 naive samples, CD45RO-negative cells were positively selected for CCR7, yielding a CD45RA+CCR7+ population from which TemRA cells were excluded. Donors were healthy HIV-negative adults with no recently reported acute infections or vaccinations. All donors were Caucasian adults living in Nashville, Tennessee, USA. Blood was obtained by leukapheresis, after which PBMCs were separated by Ficoll-Histopaque density gradient centrifugation and cryopreserved in liquid nitrogen vapor phase. Purity and quantity of every magnetically sorted T cell population were checked by analytical flow cytometry. Genomic DNA was isolated from each sorted fraction and quantified by UV absorbance on a Nanodrop 2000c. The data belong to a study of shared clonotypes between healthy human individuals (dated by TCRdb to 2020 to 2022). Regarding the study in general: A couple of women and a few men aged 18 to 49 years were included in the cohort. For each donor, three plates each were used for CD4 naive and CD4 memory, two plates were used for CD8 naive, and one plate was used for CD8 memory. Different laboratories and diverse techniques were used to prepare libraries and sequence TCR repertoires, to increase sequencing depth and limit assay-specific biases. To estimate repertoire size and how much clonotype sharing occurs between individuals, the study deeply sequenced the blood TCR repertoires of several healthy adults. Each donor's leukapheresis produced roughly between roughly 0.85 and 10 billion PBMCs. Findings and caveats that apply to the study as a whole: Even with the large sequencing depth, rarefaction of the sorted-subset datasets indicated that sequencing was incomplete. When several donors were compared, the shared fraction of clonotypes was about 5% for naive CD4, around 3.6% for naive CD8, 2% to 2.5% for memory CD4, and 0.3% to 0.5% for memory CD8. Higher generation probabilities were observed for clonotypes shared by all four sorted-subset donors than for non-shared clonotypes. Pairwise subsampling led to the expectation that sequencing depth would affect the degree of clonotype sharing among donors. Estimated clonotype richness was generally larger for naive than for memory subsets. Sampling was limited to blood, and TCR repertoires in tissue likely differ from TCR repertoires in blood. The genetic and exposure-history diversity represented was limited by the small number of donors.

Using the deep immunoSEQ assay, multiplex PCR amplified TCR CDR3 regions from genomic DNA. Genomic DNA extracted from each cell subset was distributed evenly over all wells of several immunoSEQ 96-well plates, and each plate served as one replicate. For sorted subsets, about 200 ng genomic DNA, equal to tens of thousands of T cell genomes, was loaded into each replicate PCR. Purified libraries were quantified with a Qubit 3.0 fluorometer, sized on a Bioanalyzer 2100, and re-quantified with the KAPA Library Quantification kit. A separate single-read 150-cycle Illumina NextSeq 550 flow cell was used to sequence each immunoSEQ 96-well plate. The study's own analysis went as follows. Because the immunoSEQ output held only junctional sequences and lacked quality scores, the filtering could not match the filtering applied to full-length reads. To assign V/J genes and CDR3, sequences were annotated against IMGT germline references using PyIR, a Python wrapper for IgBLAST v1.9. Reads were removed for weak V/J assignments (E-value above 1e-6), missing CDR3, stop codons, out-of-frame junctions, or ambiguous translated residues. V3J clonotypes were defined by identical inferred V gene, J gene, and CDR3 amino acid sequence. Percentage overlap between repertoires was calculated by dividing the number of shared unique clonotypes by the size of the smaller repertoire. Richness of each repertoire was evaluated using RTK rarefaction, the Chao1 estimator, and Recon v2.1 estimates of unobserved clonotypes. Generation probabilities for all TCRbeta clonotypes obtained by the gDNA method from a handful of donors were computed using OLGA. As stored in TCRdb, this immuneACCESS dataset retains in-frame rearrangements with V and J assigned. A fraction of the clones does not appear; measured against another copy, unresolved V genes explain less than half of the discrepancy, and the remainder lacks a known reason. V and J calls and clone size are copied from that table; D and trimming were computed from the DNA. Here the sample has around 1,900,000 clones; 93% occur a single time. Clones ranked in the top ten supply around 1.7% of the sample.

Reading the germline V gene gives CDR1 SNHLY and CDR2 FYNNEI. The cysteine opens and the phenylalanine closes a CDR3 of 17 amino acids. Just the 51-base CDR3 DNA is kept, in frame starting at base 1. At the junction V is shortened by 2 bases and J by 4 bases; bases outside the gene matches: 13. The rearrangement joined TRBV2 to TRBJ1-2, with TRBD1 matching 7 junction bases. This clonotype originated in a man aged 18 to 30 in good health. Some clones in this sample may be carry-over from other donors' samples. The sample was naive CD8+ T cells from PBMCs. This specimen's cell subset or site label, interpreted: CD45RA+CCR7+. This receptor carries the CDR3 CASSETLPTGSGYGYTF. The nucleotide sequence is TGTGCCAGCAGTGAAACCCTCCCGACAGGGTCAGGCTATGGCTACACCTTC.